These 32 T cell receptor beta chains were sequenced from one sample in a study of cytomegalovirus exposure and HLA in healthy donors. The PCR used 60 Vbeta and 13 Jbeta primers. Some clones are missing from TCRdb's copy, which holds only in-frame ones; the method was immunoSEQ multiplex PCR. This table holds under 200,000 clones, around 80% found once. Sequences were obtained from PBMCs. All receptors come from a woman aged 18-35 years in good health and CMV-seronegative.

Details on this clone: The sample carries other DNA sequences with the same CDR3. V is TRBV4-2 and J is TRBJ2-2; D not certain. Germline V gene sequence: CDR1 LGHNA, CDR2 YNFKEQ. The CDR3 totals 14 residues. Trimming took off 1 base at V and 1 base at J, with 4 bases between the two ends. The CDR3: CASSQAENTGELFF. For the CDR3, the DNA is TGTGCCAGCAGCCAAGCAGAGAACACCGGGGAGCTGTTTTTT.

V and J are TRBV7-9 and TRBJ2-5; TRBD1 matches 9 bases. The last part of the DNA fits TRBJ2-7 better; the J call may be wrong. Germline CDR1 SEHNR, CDR2 FQNEAQ (reference sequence). The CDR3 covers 14 residues. The CDR3 reads CASSSGQGRYEQYF. The CDR3 region has the DNA TGTGCCAGCAGCTCGGGACAGGGTCGATACGAGCAGTACTTC.

The rearrangement links TRBV9 to TRBJ2-1, with D possibly matching TRBD1 (6 bases). Germline V gene data show CDR1 as SGDLS and CDR2 as YYNGEE. The germline V and J ends were trimmed by 0 bases and 5 bases, with 12 bases remaining between them. The CDR3 extends over 15 amino acids. CDR3 sequence (DNA): TGTGCCAGCAGCGTAGTACAGGGATCCAACAATGAGCAGTTCTTC. Translating it yields CASSVVQGSNNEQFF.

The CDR3 region is CASTTWTGRNQPQHF. The CDR3 DNA is TGTGCCAGCACCACTTGGACAGGGAGAAATCAGCCCCAGCATTTT. The chain combines TRBV28 with TRBJ1-5; TRBD1 aligns across 8 bases. Germline V gene data show CDR1 as MDHEN and CDR2 as SYDVKM. The V segment lost 7 bases and the J segment 4 bases; nucleotides outside the gene matches: 9. The CDR3 is made up of 15 amino acids.

The genes are TRBV9 and TRBJ1-1; D remains unclear. The CDR3 contains 14 residues. Trimming cost V 2 bases and J 0 bases, with 8 bases left between them. The germline CDR1 and CDR2 sequences are SGDLS and YYNGEE. The DNA of the CDR3 is TGTGCCAGCAGCGTGGGCTTCATGAACACTGAAGCTTTCTTT. It yields the protein CASSVGFMNTEAFF.

The chain recombines TRBV2 with TRBJ2-1, with D perhaps matching TRBD2 (6 bases). CDR1 is SNHLY and CDR2 is FYNNEI in the germline V gene. The CDR3 loop spans 17 amino acids. Between the trimmed V and J ends, which lost 6 bases and 5 bases, there was a span of 23 bases. DNA of the CDR3: TGTGCCAGCAGCGCCCGTGGAGGGGAGTCCTACAACAATGAGCAGTTCTTC. It codes for CASSARGGESYNNEQFF.

The V gene is TRBV6-5, the J gene TRBJ1-2; possible D gene TRBD1, 5 bases. Trimming pared 2 bases from V and 7 bases from J, leaving 14 bases between. This CDR3 is 14 amino acids long. Germline assignment: CDR1 MNHEY and CDR2 SVGAGI. The CDR3 here is CASSYAGGSSGYTF. DNA for the CDR3: TGTGCCAGCAGTTACGCCGGGGGAAGTAGTGGCTACACCTTC.

This chain joins TRBV7-9 and TRBJ1-2; D not certain. The germline V gene encodes CDR1 SEHNR and CDR2 FQNEAQ (reference sequence). Trimming left V 11 bases short and J 7 bases short, with 17 bases between. The CDR3 runs 12 residues. CDR3 DNA: TGTGCCGGAGAAGACTCTCGAGGTGGCTACACCTTC. It yields the protein CAGEDSRGGYTF.

This clone was found once. The genes are TRBV21-1 and TRBJ2-7; TRBD1 was called by the table and not checked on the DNA. TRBV21-1 is deemed a pseudogene. This CDR3 has 12 amino acids. The CDR3 protein is CASSNGAYEQYV. CDR3 DNA sequence: TGTGCCAGCAGCAATGGGGCCTACGAGCAGTACGTC.

This chain uses TRBV9 with TRBJ1-6; 7 bases match TRBD1. The CDR3 sequence is 15 residues long. Germline V lookup: CDR1 SGDLS, CDR2 YYNGEE. Trimming took 3 bases from V and 11 from J; bases not matched to a gene: 11. CDR3 bases: TGTGCCAGCAGCGCCGGCGCACAGGGGACGACACCCCTCCACTTT. This sequence encodes CASSAGAQGTTPLHF. Based on the CDR3 plus reference TRBV9 and TRBJ1-6, the full variable domain is DSGVTQTPKHLITATGQRVTLRCSPRSGDLSVYWYQQSLDQGLQFLIQYYNGEERAKGNILERFSAQQFPDLHSELNLSSLELGDSALYFCASSAGAQGTTPLHFGNGTRLTVT.

The chain joins TRBV19 to TRBJ1-1; D possibly corresponds to TRBD1 (5 bases). The ends were cut back, 4 bases at V and 9 bases at J, with 21 bases in the middle. The CDR3 length is 15 residues. Germline CDR1 reads LNHDA; CDR2 reads SQIVND (reference sequence). The CDR3 region is CASSRYPQTGDKAFF. DNA of the CDR3: TGTGCCAGTAGTAGGTACCCCCAAACGGGGGATAAAGCTTTCTTT.

V gene TRBV2 combines with J gene TRBJ2-5; 9 positions match TRBD1. J was trimmed by 1 base and V by 6 bases; bases with no gene match: 3. The CDR3 runs 14 residues. Germline V lookup: CDR1 SNHLY, CDR2 FYNNEI. The DNA of the CDR3 is TGTGCCAGCAGGGGGACAGGGTTCCAAGAGACCCAGTACTTC. Protein product: CASRGTGFQETQYF.

The gene calls are TRBV7-9 and TRBJ1-1; D gene unclear. Trimming removed 2 bases from V and 4 bases from J, with 14 bases in between. The CDR3 is made up of 15 amino acids. Germline V gene sequence: CDR1 SEHNR, CDR2 FQNEAQ (reference sequence). The CDR3 bases are TGTGCCAGCAGCTTATGGGAGCCGGGAGGCACTGAAGCTTTCTTT. Protein: CASSLWEPGGTEAFF.

The rearrangement links TRBV18 to TRBJ2-2; D is unclear. The germline V gene has CDR1 KGHSH and CDR2 LQKENI. Deletions cut 5 bases from V and 0 bases from J, with 7 bases between. There are 14 residues in the CDR3. CDR3 DNA: TGTGCCAGCTCAGCGGAACCGAACACCGGGGAGCTGTTTTTT. Amino acids: CASSAEPNTGELFF.

The chain couples TRBV29-1 to TRBJ2-1; maybe TRBD1 (5 bases). V was shortened by 0 bases and J by 15 bases, with 15 bases between the two germline ends. Looked up from germline, CDR1 is SQVTM and CDR2 is ANQGSEA. The CDR3 runs 12 residues. The CDR3 loop is CSVEDEAGPPFF. CDR3 DNA sequence: TGCAGCGTTGAAGATGAGGCAGGGCCTCCGTTCTTC.

The V call is TRBV27, the J call TRBJ1-6; 12 bases align to TRBD1. The J segment lost 6 bases and the V segment lost 0 bases, leaving 3 bases of the junction unmatched. Germline V CDR1 and CDR2: MNHEY, SMNVEV (reference sequence). The CDR3 length is 17 residues. The CDR3 DNA follows: TGTGCCAGCAGTTTATCGGGACAGGGGGCGCGTAATTCACCCCTCCACTTT. Encoded protein: CASSLSGQGARNSPLHF.

The chain joins TRBV5-4 to TRBJ2-7; 7 positions agree with TRBD1. CDR1 and CDR2 from the germline V gene are SGHNT and YYREEE (reference sequence). The CDR3 spans 13 residues. J lost 3 bases, V lost 0 bases, and 0 bases had no gene match. The CDR3: CASSLDRGYEQYF. The CDR3 DNA is TGTGCCAGCAGCTTGGACAGGGGCTACGAGCAGTACTTC.

This clone was detected only a few times. The rearrangement links TRBV4-3 to TRBJ2-2, with D possibly TRBD2 on 5 matching bases. This CDR3 contains 14 residues. Trimming removed 4 bases from V and 7 bases from J, with 13 bases in between. Germline CDR1 reads LGHNA; CDR2 reads YSLEER. The CDR3 coding sequence is TGCGCCAGCAGCCGAGAACTAGAAGTCGGGGAGCTGTTTTTT. Translating gives CASSRELEVGELFF.

Here the CDR3 DNA reads TGTGCCAGCAGCATGGCATTAGCGGGAGGTGGCACAGATACGCAGTATTTT. This sequence encodes CASSMALAGGGTDTQYF. The J gene is TRBJ2-3, the V gene TRBV11-2, with TRBD2 matching over 10 bases. CDR1 is SGHAT and CDR2 is FQNNGV in the germline V gene. This CDR3 is built from 17 residues. V shed 5 bases and J 1 base; nucleotides not matched to a gene: 9.

This clone came up a few times. J is TRBJ2-7 and V is TRBV2, with TRBD2 identical over 10 bases. With V trimmed by 4 bases and J by 6 bases, 9 bases remained unmatched. Germline values: CDR1 SNHLY, CDR2 FYNNEI. CDR3 length: 15 amino acids. The CDR3 DNA reads as TGTGCCAGCAGTGGAACTAGCGGGAAACCGCGCGAGCAGTACTTC. This gives the protein CASSGTSGKPREQYF.

V and J are TRBV27 and TRBJ2-7, with TRBD2 matching 12 bases. J gave up 6 bases and V 5 bases, and 11 bases lay outside the gene matches. From germline, CDR1 is MNHEY and CDR2 SMNVEV (reference sequence). This CDR3 region has 16 residues. CDR3 DNA: TGTGCCAGCAGTATGTCCGGACTAGCGGGAACCTCCGAGCAGTACTTC. It translates to CASSMSGLAGTSEQYF.

V usage is TRBV4-3 and J usage is TRBJ2-3; 7 bases align to TRBD2. Trimming removed 0 bases from V and 2 bases from J; junction bases left unmatched: 11. This CDR3 contains 18 residues. Germline values: CDR1 LGHNA, CDR2 YSLEER. The CDR3 bases are TGCGCCAGCAGCCAAGATGTCCCTAGCGGTATCCTCACAGATACGCAGTATTTT. Translating it yields CASSQDVPSGILTDTQYF.

The J gene is TRBJ1-1, the V gene TRBV7-2; 8 positions agree with TRBD1. The germline gives CDR1 SGHTA, CDR2 FQGNSA. With 1 base clipped from V and 1 base from J, the junction kept 2 bases outside the gene matches. The CDR3 spans 15 residues. In DNA, the CDR3 is TGTGCCAGCAGCTTAGACAGGGGGAGGAACACTGAAGCTTTCTTT. This encodes CASSLDRGRNTEAFF.

The chain has TRBV15 and TRBJ1-6; 8 nucleotides agree with TRBD1. The CDR3 is 16 residues long. From germline, CDR1 is LNHNV and CDR2 YYDKDF (reference sequence). The ends lost 0 bases at V and 6 bases at J; junction bases unmatched: 4. CDR3 sequence (DNA): TGTGCCACCAGCAGAGATTCAGGGGGCCGTAATTCACCCCTCCACTTT. Its protein product is CATSRDSGGRNSPLHF.

This clone was seen just once. V gene TRBV29-1 combines with J gene TRBJ2-7, with D possibly TRBD1 on 6 matching bases. This CDR3 is 11 amino acids long. The germline CDR1 and CDR2 sequences are SQVTM and ANQGSEA. V was shortened by 4 bases and J by 6 bases, with 10 bases between the two germline ends. The CDR3 DNA follows: TGCAGCGTTGCGTACAGGGCCGAGCAGTACTTC. This translates into CSVAYRAEQYF.

This clone was seen only once. The chain recombines TRBV30 with TRBJ1-2, with D uncertain. V dropped 0 bases and J dropped 4 bases, with 15 bases sitting between them. The CDR3 totals 15 residues. Germline values: CDR1 GTSNPN, CDR2 SVGIG (reference sequence). The CDR3 DNA sequence: TGTGCCTGGAGTGTTATGGGCGCCTCCGCCTATGGCTACACCTTC. It is translated as CAWSVMGASAYGYTF.

The chain carries TRBV11-2 and TRBJ1-1; 8 bases are shared with TRBD1. This CDR3 comprises 15 residues. The germline CDR1 and CDR2 sequences are SGHAT and FQNNGV. The V gene end was trimmed by 4 bases and the J gene end by 1 base; junction bases not matched to a gene: 5. CDR3 in DNA: TGTGCCAGCAGCTCAATGACAGGGGCGAACACTGAAGCTTTCTTT. Translating it yields CASSSMTGANTEAFF.

This chain uses TRBV21-1 with TRBJ2-2; the tabulated D call, TRBD1, remains unverified against the DNA. TRBV21-1 is shown as a pseudogene. The CDR3 is 21 residues long. In nucleotides, the CDR3 is TGTGCCAGCAGCAGGAACCGGACAGGGGCCGTTCTAGCGGTCGCCACCGGGGAGCTGTTTTTT. Translation gives CASSRNRTGAVLAVATGELFF.

V gene TRBV6-6 combines with J gene TRBJ1-2; perhaps TRBD1 as D (6 bases). V lost 7 bases and J lost 4, with 19 bases in between. This CDR3 has 15 residues. Germline V lookup: CDR1 MNHNY, CDR2 SVGAGI (reference sequence). The CDR3 sequence is CASTVLGGLGYGYTF. CDR3 DNA: TGTGCCAGCACCGTACTGGGGGGGCTTGGCTATGGCTACACCTTC.

The chain couples TRBV7-9 to TRBJ2-1; TRBD2 agrees at 14 bases. V gave up 0 bases and J gave up 8 bases; unmatched junction bases: 3. Germline CDR1 reads SEHNR; CDR2 reads FQNEAQ (reference sequence). The CDR3 spans 16 residues. Here the CDR3 reads CASSLAGTSGSYEQFF. CDR3 sequence (DNA): TGTGCCAGCAGCTTAGCCGGGACTAGCGGGAGCTATGAGCAGTTCTTC.

The chain uses TRBV2 and TRBJ1-4; possibly TRBD1 for D (5 bases). The V gene's germline CDR1 is SNHLY and CDR2 FYNNEI. This CDR3 contains 16 residues. V dropped 3 bases and J dropped 0 bases, with 11 bases sitting between them. The CDR3 region is CASSEATRATNEKLFF. CDR3 coding DNA: TGTGCCAGCAGTGAGGCAACCAGGGCAACTAATGAAAAACTGTTTTTT.

The chain recombines TRBV5-4 with TRBJ2-5; a weak D match, TRBD1 (7 bases). Trimming took 4 bases from V and 5 from J, leaving 24 bases between them. Germline CDR1 reads SGHNT; CDR2 reads YYREEE (reference sequence). CDR3 length: 17 residues. In nucleotides, the CDR3 is TGTGCCAGCAGCGGCGGGCCCGGGACAGCTGCGGGGGAGACCCAGTACTTC. Protein: CASSGGPGTAAGETQYF.